The clone carrying this T cell receptor beta chain was seen just once. This sample was taken from a study of metastatic and nonmetastatic thyroid tumors. Study in general: Malignant and benign thyroid patients had repertoires compared in peripheral blood and tumor or nodule tissue.

Before thyroid surgery, none of the patients had received any treatment. Trimming shortened V by 7 bases and J by 5 bases, and 21 bases separated the two germline ends. CDR1 DFQATT and CDR2 SNEGSKA come from the germline V gene (reference sequence). The CDR3 loop spans 14 amino acids. TCRdb ran MiXCR on the PCR reads. The repertoire consists of roughly 15,000 clones, with 30% to 35% occurring once and the leading ten covering roughly 7%. V and J are TRBV20-1 and TRBJ2-7; D may be TRBD1 or TRBD2 (6 bases each). The source material was tumor tissue. The receptor's source is a female donor with papillary thyroid cancer or a benign thyroid nodule (not recorded which). Some clones in this sample may be carry-over from other donors' samples. In DNA form, the CDR3 reads TGCAGTGTCAGGAGGAAGGGGGACTTCAACGAGCAGTACTTC. Its protein product is CSVRRKGDFNEQYF.